The 31 T cell receptor beta chains listed next were all sequenced from one sample in a study of blood T cell repertoires in COVID-19. Sequencing was performed with immunoSEQ multiplex PCR; in TCRdb, only in-frame clones are kept and a portion is missing. The sample includes 65,000 to 70,000 clones, roughly 85% of them seen just once. The sequencing sample was made of peripheral blood. The receptors shown here come from a man older than 75 with acute or convalescent COVID-19.

The rearrangement joins TRBV4-1 to TRBJ2-7, with D maybe TRBD2 (6 bases). The CDR3 runs 16 residues. V was clipped by 4 bases and J by 3 bases, with 19 bases between them. Germline-derived CDR1 and CDR2 are MGHRA and YSYEKL. Written as DNA, the CDR3 is TGCGCCAGCAGCCCCACTGGCCCTACTAGCAACTACGAGCAGTACTTC. This gives the protein CASSPTGPTSNYEQYF.

V is TRBV9 and J is TRBJ1-2; no definite D call. CDR1 is SGDLS, CDR2 YYNGEE, per germline. CDR3 size: 16 residues. Trimming left V 0 bases short and J 0 bases short, with 12 bases between. CDR3 nucleotide sequence: TGTGCCAGCAGCGTAGATCGCCGAGGAGCTAACTATGGCTACACCTTC. Encoded protein: CASSVDRRGANYGYTF.

The chain joins TRBV18 to TRBJ2-1; TRBD2 agrees at 8 bases. In germline, CDR1 is KGHSH, CDR2 LQKENI. This CDR3 is 19 amino acids long. The ends lost 6 bases at V and 0 bases at J; junction bases unmatched: 16. The CDR3 DNA reads as TGTGCCAGCTCCCTGTTTCCAGCGGGAGCTAGGAGCTCCTACAATGAGCAGTTCTTC. Protein: CASSLFPAGARSSYNEQFF.

This chain connects TRBV12-3 or TRBV12-4 to TRBJ2-7; 7 bases are shared with TRBD2. The length of the CDR3 is 13 residues. V gave up 6 bases and J gave up 4 bases; unmatched junction bases: 6. CDR3 coding DNA: TGTGCCAGCAGGTCGAGCGGGACTTACGAGCAGTACTTC. Amino acids: CASRSSGTYEQYF.

The rearrangement uses TRBV5-1 and TRBJ2-7; TRBD1 matches at 7 bases. V dropped 4 bases and J dropped 4; count of bases not matched to a gene: 11. There are 15 residues in the CDR3. Germline lookup yields CDR1 SGHRS and CDR2 YFSETQ. The CDR3 DNA reads TGCGCCAGCAGCCAAGGCAGGACAGGACATTACGAGCAGTACTTC. Its translation is CASSQGRTGHYEQYF. Together with reference TRBV5-1 and TRBJ2-7, the CDR3 gives the full variable domain: KAGVTQTPRYLIKTRGQQVTLSCSPISGHRSVSWYQQTPGQGLQFLFEYFSETQRNKGNFPGRFSGRQFSNSRSEMNVSTLELGDSALYLCASSQGRTGHYEQYFGPGTRLTVT.

The chain employs TRBV19 and TRBJ2-7; D perhaps matches TRBD1 (6 bases). V was clipped by 5 bases and J by 3 bases, with 17 bases between them. The CDR3 extends over 15 amino acids. Germline values: CDR1 LNHDA, CDR2 SQIVND (reference sequence). Written as DNA, the CDR3 is TGTGCCAGTAGTCTCCAACCCGGGACAAACTACGAGCAGTACTTC. This gives the protein CASSLQPGTNYEQYF.

The chain couples TRBV7-2 to TRBJ1-1, with D tentatively TRBD1 (5 bases). V was trimmed by 2 bases and J by 1 base, leaving 8 bases between them. This CDR3 spans 14 amino acids. In germline, CDR1 is SGHTA, CDR2 FQGNSA. CDR3 coding DNA: TGTGCCAGCAGCTTAAATGGACAGAACACTGAAGCTTTCTTT. It encodes CASSLNGQNTEAFF.

The J gene is TRBJ1-6, the V gene TRBV6-5; 8 nucleotides line up with TRBD1. This CDR3 has 14 residues. The trim removed 6 bases at V and 7 bases at J, leaving 5 bases unmatched. The germline V gene has CDR1 MNHEY and CDR2 SVGAGI. Here the CDR3 reads CASRRTGRNSPLHF. In DNA form, the CDR3 reads TGTGCCAGCAGGAGGACAGGGAGGAATTCACCCCTCCACTTT.

V is TRBV7-2 and J is TRBJ1-2; no clear D gene. The CDR3 runs to 14 residues. The germline V gene has CDR1 SGHTA and CDR2 FQGNSA. The V and J ends lost 2 bases and 2 bases respectively, with 9 bases between them. The CDR3 loop reads CASSLYGVNYGYTF. The DNA of the CDR3 is TGTGCCAGCAGCTTATACGGAGTAAACTATGGCTACACCTTC.

The J gene is TRBJ2-2, the V gene TRBV10-3; a possible D gene is TRBD1 (6 bases). This CDR3 has 14 amino acids. The V and J ends lost 5 bases and 2 bases respectively, with 9 bases between them. The germline CDR1 and CDR2 sequences are ENHRY and SYGVKD. The chain's CDR3 is CAISRDTNTGELFF. The CDR3 region has the DNA TGTGCCATCAGTCGGGACACCAACACCGGGGAGCTGTTTTTT.

V gene TRBV7-2 combines with J gene TRBJ1-6; no definite D call. Germline V gene data show CDR1 as SGHTA and CDR2 as FQGNSA. The CDR3 consists of 15 residues. Trimming pared 7 bases from V and 10 bases from J, leaving 20 bases between. CDR3 nucleotides: TGTGCCAGCACCCTCGAGGGTCGGGGTAGGTCACCCCTCCACTTT. It yields the protein CASTLEGRGRSPLHF.

The gene calls are TRBV18 and TRBJ1-5; weak D call: TRBD1 (6 bases). Deletions cut 4 bases from V and 11 bases from J, with 15 bases between. This CDR3 is 13 amino acids long. Germline V gene data show CDR1 as KGHSH and CDR2 as LQKENI. DNA of the CDR3: TGTGCCAGCTCACAGAACAGGGAAGGGGCCCAGCATTTT. Translating gives CASSQNREGAQHF.

V gene TRBV6-4 combines with J gene TRBJ1-4; 9 bases match TRBD1. Germline V gene lookup returns CDR1 MRHNA and CDR2 SNTAGT. V was pared by 6 bases and J by 5 bases, with 13 bases of the junction left unmatched. The CDR3 length is 17 residues. In DNA, the CDR3 is TGTGCCAGCAGAACCGGGACAGGGAAGGGACTGAATGAAAAACTGTTTTTT. As protein: CASRTGTGKGLNEKLFF.

The gene calls are TRBV5-1 and TRBJ2-2, with TRBD1 matching 9 bases. From germline, CDR1 is SGHRS and CDR2 YFSETQ. The CDR3 contains 15 residues. The V gene end was trimmed by 4 bases and the J gene end by 1 base; junction bases not matched to a gene: 2. In DNA, the CDR3 is TGCGCCAGCAGCCAGGGACAGGGGAACACCGGGGAGCTGTTTTTT. This codes for CASSQGQGNTGELFF.

In its sample, this clone ranks as medium-sized. The chain is built from TRBV7-9 and TRBJ1-2, with a weak D call TRBD1 (5 bases). The V gene's germline CDR1 is SEHNR and CDR2 FQNEAQ (reference sequence). This CDR3 has 14 residues. V was shortened by 2 bases and J by 6 bases, with 13 bases between the two germline ends. The CDR3 reads CASSLNTGGNGYTF. CDR3 DNA: TGTGCCAGCAGCTTAAATACAGGCGGGAATGGCTACACCTTC.

This CDR3 reads CASSFGGAYEQYF. As DNA, the CDR3 is TGTGCCAGCAGCTTCGGAGGGGCCTACGAGCAGTACTTC. The chain employs TRBV5-6 and TRBJ2-7, with D possibly being TRBD2 (6 bases). The germline CDR1 and CDR2 sequences are SGHDT and YYEEEE. This CDR3 has 13 residues. V was clipped by 2 bases and J by 2 bases, with 8 bases between them.

This clone was recorded a few times. The chain recombines TRBV6-5 with TRBJ2-3, with TRBD2 matching over 8 bases. The trim removed 6 bases at V and 7 bases at J, leaving 12 bases unmatched. The CDR3 is 15 amino acids. Germline assignment: CDR1 MNHEY and CDR2 SVGAGI. The CDR3 DNA reads TGTGCCAGCAGGCATCTCGGGACTAGGGGAAATACGCAGTATTTT. Its protein is CASRHLGTRGNTQYF.

The chain employs TRBV9 and TRBJ1-1, with 8 nucleotides matching TRBD1. Looked up from germline, CDR1 is SGDLS and CDR2 is YYNGEE. The CDR3 is made up of 14 amino acids. Unmatched junction bases numbered 3, after V lost 5 bases and J lost 0 bases. The CDR3 DNA is TGTGCCAGCAGTAGGGACAGGCTGAACACTGAAGCTTTCTTT. Translated: CASSRDRLNTEAFF.

This chain connects TRBV14 to TRBJ2-1; 8 nucleotides align to TRBD1. Germline V CDR1 and CDR2: SGHDN, FVKESK. The J segment lost 3 bases and the V segment lost 1 base, leaving 11 bases of the junction unmatched. The CDR3 consists of 18 residues. The CDR3 DNA sequence: TGTGCCAGCAGCCAAGCTCCAGGGGGCTCCCTCTACTACAATGAGCAGTTCTTC. Protein: CASSQAPGGSLYYNEQFF.

This chain links TRBV13 with TRBJ1-4; D unresolved. CDR1 is PRHDT and CDR2 is FYEKMQ in the germline V gene (reference sequence). Deletions cut 3 bases from V and 4 bases from J, with 6 bases between. This CDR3 has 13 amino acids. CDR3 DNA sequence: TGTGCCAGCAGCTTCCGACTTAATGAAAAACTGTTTTTT. Protein sequence: CASSFRLNEKLFF.

The rearrangement joins TRBV4-1 to TRBJ2-1, with a possible D match to TRBD1 (5 bases). This CDR3 contains 14 residues. V lost 1 base to trimming and J lost 4 bases, with 8 bases between them. Germline assignment: CDR1 MGHRA and CDR2 YSYEKL. Here the CDR3 DNA reads TGCGCCAGCAGCCAAGGGCAGGGTTACAATGAGCAGTTCTTC. It yields the protein CASSQGQGYNEQFF.

The chain has TRBV4-3 and TRBJ1-3, with a possible D match to TRBD1 (6 bases). CDR1 and CDR2 (germline): LGHNA, YSLEER. The CDR3 loop spans 17 amino acids. V lost 0 bases and J lost 0, with 12 bases in between. The CDR3 DNA reads TGCGCCAGCAGCCAAGAACCGCCAGGGGTCTCTGGAAACACCATATATTTT. Its protein product is CASSQEPPGVSGNTIYF.

This clone occurred once. This chain joins TRBV5-1 and TRBJ1-2; D may be TRBD1 (5 bases). CDR3 length equals 15 residues. Trimming took 4 bases from V and 4 from J, leaving 17 bases between them. The germline gives CDR1 SGHRS, CDR2 YFSETQ. The DNA of the CDR3 is TGCGCCAGCAGCCCTGGAAACGCAGGGTTCTATGGCTACACCTTC. This encodes CASSPGNAGFYGYTF.

The chain is built from TRBV6-6 and TRBJ2-7, with TRBD1 identical over 9 bases. V lost 5 bases to trimming and J lost 5 bases; unmatched junction nucleotides: 4. Looked up from germline, CDR1 is MNHNY and CDR2 is SVGAGI (reference sequence). The CDR3 has 13 residues. In DNA form, the CDR3 reads TGTGCCAGCAGTAGACAGGGGGGCAACGAGCAGTACTTC. It translates to CASSRQGGNEQYF.

This chain uses TRBV2 with TRBJ1-2; the D is unclear. The CDR3 has 14 amino acids. Per germline, CDR1 SNHLY and CDR2 FYNNEI. V gave up 4 bases and J gave up 3 bases, with 12 bases separating them. The CDR3 is CASSASYYDYGYTF. For the CDR3, the DNA is TGTGCCAGCAGTGCGAGCTATTATGACTATGGCTACACCTTC.

This CDR3 reads CASSPQAGATEAFF. The DNA for the CDR3 is TGTGCCAGCTCACCCCAGGCAGGTGCCACTGAAGCTTTCTTT. V gene TRBV18 combines with J gene TRBJ1-1; D remains unclear. The CDR3 is made up of 14 amino acids. Trimming stripped 3 bases from V and 4 bases from J, with 12 bases between. Germline V gene sequence: CDR1 KGHSH, CDR2 LQKENI.

This chain connects TRBV6-6 to TRBJ2-3, with unresolved D. Trimming pared 5 bases from V and 4 bases from J, leaving 7 bases between. This CDR3 comprises 12 residues. The V gene's germline CDR1 is MNHNY and CDR2 SVGAGI (reference sequence). In DNA form, the CDR3 reads TGTGCCAGCAGTCTAGATGCAGATACGCAGTATTTT. Amino acids: CASSLDADTQYF.

The chain combines TRBV18 with TRBJ1-2; D remains ambiguous. Germline CDR1 and CDR2: KGHSH and LQKENI. V lost 2 bases to trimming and J lost 4 bases, with 11 bases between them. The CDR3 totals 14 residues. The CDR3 sequence: CASSPSSGAYGYTF. The CDR3 coding sequence is TGTGCCAGCTCACCAAGCTCTGGAGCCTATGGCTACACCTTC.

The V gene is TRBV19, the J gene TRBJ1-6; 7 bases are a match to TRBD1. After removal of 5 bases from V and 7 bases from J, the junction contained 5 bases not matched to a gene. The CDR3 length is 14 residues. Per the germline V gene, CDR1 is LNHDA and CDR2 is SQIVND (reference sequence). The CDR3 DNA is TGTGCCAGTAGTGGACGGGACAGAAATTCACCCCTCCACTTT. It encodes CASSGRDRNSPLHF.

V is TRBV9 and J is TRBJ1-3, with 7 positions matching TRBD1. CDR1 and CDR2 (germline): SGDLS, YYNGEE. This CDR3 spans 16 amino acids. Losses at the gene ends were 0 bases for V and 4 bases for J; bases not matched to a gene: 7. The CDR3, as DNA: TGTGCCAGCAGCGTAGCCATTACAGGGGCCGGAAACACCATATATTTT. This encodes CASSVAITGAGNTIYF.

The chain is built from TRBV10-3 and TRBJ2-3, with 16 bases aligning to TRBD2. Trimming at V came to 8 bases and at J to 0 bases, leaving 8 bases not matched to a gene. Germline V gives CDR1 ENHRY, CDR2 SYGVKD. The CDR3 is 18 residues long. The CDR3 here is CAIRGTSGRAQSTDTQYF. CDR3 nucleotides: TGTGCCATCCGCGGGACTAGCGGGAGGGCCCAAAGCACAGATACGCAGTATTTT.